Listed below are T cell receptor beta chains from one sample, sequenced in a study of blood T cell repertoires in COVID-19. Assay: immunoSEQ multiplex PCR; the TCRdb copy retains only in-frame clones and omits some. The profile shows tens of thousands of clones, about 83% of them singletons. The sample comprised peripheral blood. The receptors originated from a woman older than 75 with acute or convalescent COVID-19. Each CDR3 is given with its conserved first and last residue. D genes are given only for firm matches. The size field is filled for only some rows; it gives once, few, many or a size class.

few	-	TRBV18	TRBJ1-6	CASSEGSSYNSPLHF	TGTGCCAGCTCGGAGGGGAGCTCCTATAATTCACCCCTCCACTTT
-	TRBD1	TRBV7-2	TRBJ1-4	CASSYRGEFEKLFF	TGTGCCAGCAGCTACAGGGGGGAGTTTGAAAAACTGTTTTTT
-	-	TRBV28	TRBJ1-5	CASSLIGLGGRGPQHF	TGTGCCAGCAGTTTAATCGGATTGGGGGGACGAGGGCCCCAGCATTTT
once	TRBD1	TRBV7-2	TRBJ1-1	CASSDRVGAEAFF	TGTGCCAGCAGCGACAGGGTGGGGGCTGAAGCTTTCTTT
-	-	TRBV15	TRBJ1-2	CATAGPGDYGYTF	TGTGCCACAGCAGGGCCCGGAGACTATGGCTACACCTTC
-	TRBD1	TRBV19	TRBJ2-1	CASHNPGTGAYNEQFF	TGTGCCAGCCATAATCCAGGGACAGGGGCCTACAATGAGCAGTTCTTC
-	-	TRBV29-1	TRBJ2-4	CSVEVGTNIQYF	TGCAGCGTTGAGGTTGGCACGAACATTCAGTACTTC
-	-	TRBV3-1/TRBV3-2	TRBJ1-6	CASSQVASYNSPLHF	TGTGCCAGCAGCCAAGTGGCAAGTTATAATTCACCCCTCCACTTT
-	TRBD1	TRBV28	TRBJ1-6	CASSSPGQGNSPLHF	TGTGCCAGCAGTTCCCCGGGACAGGGTAATTCACCCCTCCACTTT
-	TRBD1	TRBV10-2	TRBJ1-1	CASSGTGGSTEAFF	TGCGCCAGCAGTGGGACAGGGGGCAGCACTGAAGCTTTCTTT
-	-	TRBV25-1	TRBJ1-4	CASSVPGLNEKLFF	TGTGCCAGCAGTGTCCCGGGACTTAATGAAAAACTGTTTTTT
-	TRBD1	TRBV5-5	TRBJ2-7	CASSSGTGRRGEQYF	TGTGCCAGCAGCTCAGGGACAGGGCGACGGGGCGAGCAGTACTTC
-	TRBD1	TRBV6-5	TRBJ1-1	CASSYSSRGDTEAFF	TGTGCCAGCAGTTACTCGAGCAGGGGGGACACTGAAGCTTTCTTT
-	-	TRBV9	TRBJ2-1	CASASGEFKNEQFF	TGTGCCAGCGCGTCGGGGGAGTTTAAAAATGAGCAGTTCTTC
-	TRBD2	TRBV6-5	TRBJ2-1	CATQPPAAGDEQFF	TGTGCCACCCAGCCCCCCGCGGCGGGGGATGAGCAGTTCTTC
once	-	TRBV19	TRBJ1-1	CASTTGGNTEAFF	TGTGCCAGTACCACGGGGGGTAACACTGAAGCTTTCTTT
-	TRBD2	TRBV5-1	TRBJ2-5	CASSPTRGGGPGETQYF	TGCGCCAGCAGCCCGACGAGGGGCGGGGGGCCGGGGGAGACCCAGTACTTC
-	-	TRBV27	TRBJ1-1	CASWYGNTEAFF	TGTGCCAGCTGGTACGGGAACACTGAAGCTTTCTTT
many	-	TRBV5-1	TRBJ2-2	CASSLVGGGEGTGELFF	TGCGCCAGCAGCTTGGTGGGCGGAGGAGAGGGCACCGGGGAGCTGTTTTTT
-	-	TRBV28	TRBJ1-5	CASRPGIHSNQPQHF	TGTGCCAGCAGACCCGGGATCCATAGCAATCAGCCCCAGCATTTT
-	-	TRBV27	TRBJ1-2	CASSLAGVNYGYTF	TGTGCCAGCAGTTTAGCAGGGGTTAACTATGGCTACACCTTC
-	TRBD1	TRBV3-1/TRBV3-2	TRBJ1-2	CASSQDSQGGMWYGYTF	TGTGCCAGCAGCCAAGATTCCCAGGGGGGAATGTGGTATGGCTACACCTTC